The sequence of this T cell receptor (beta chain) was determined in a study of sequential checkpoint blockade in melanoma. Regarding treatment: randomized to nivolumab then ipilimumab (arm A) or the reverse (arm B). No patient had prior DNA-damaging chemotherapy. V lost 5 bases and J lost 1, with 16 bases in between. The CDR3 totals 16 residues. Per germline, CDR1 SGHNT and CDR2 YENEEA. The protocol was immunoSEQ multiplex PCR, while the TCRdb copy is restricted to in-frame clones and leaves out a portion. The sample includes some 13,000 clones, around 23% of them seen just once. The V call is TRBV11-3, the J call TRBJ2-3, with a tentative D call TRBD2 (6 bases). The TCR originated in a human donor with melanoma. The source was tumor tissue (inferred from file names), collected from a patient given nivolumab and ipilimumab in sequence. This chain's CDR3 is CASSLNRDSGTDTQYF. CDR3 DNA: TGTGCCAGCAGCCTGAACCGGGACTCGGGCACAGATACGCAGTATTTT.